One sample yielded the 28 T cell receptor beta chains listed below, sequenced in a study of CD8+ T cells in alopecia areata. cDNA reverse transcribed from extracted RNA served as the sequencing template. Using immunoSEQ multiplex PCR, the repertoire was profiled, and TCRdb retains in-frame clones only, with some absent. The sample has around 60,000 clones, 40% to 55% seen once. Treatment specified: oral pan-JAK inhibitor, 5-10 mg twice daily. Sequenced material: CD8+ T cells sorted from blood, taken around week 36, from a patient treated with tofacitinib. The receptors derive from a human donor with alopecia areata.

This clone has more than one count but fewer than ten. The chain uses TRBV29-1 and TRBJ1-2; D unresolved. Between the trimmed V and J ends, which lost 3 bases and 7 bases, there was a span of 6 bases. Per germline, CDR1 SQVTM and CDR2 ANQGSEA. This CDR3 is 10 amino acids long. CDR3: CSVEKSGYTF. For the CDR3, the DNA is TGCAGCGTTGAGAAGAGTGGCTACACCTTC. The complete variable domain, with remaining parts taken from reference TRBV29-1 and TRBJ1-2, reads SAVISQKPSRDICQRGTSLTIQCQVDSQVTMMFWYRQQPGQSLTLIATANQGSEATYESGFVIDKFPISRPNLTFSTLTVSNMSPEDSSIYLCSVEKSGYTFGSGTRLTVV.

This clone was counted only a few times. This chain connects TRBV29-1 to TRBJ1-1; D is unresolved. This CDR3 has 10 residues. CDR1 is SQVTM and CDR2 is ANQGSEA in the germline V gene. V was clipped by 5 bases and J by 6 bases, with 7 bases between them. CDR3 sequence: CSVFSPEAFF. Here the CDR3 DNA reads TGCAGCGTTTTTAGCCCTGAAGCTTTCTTT.

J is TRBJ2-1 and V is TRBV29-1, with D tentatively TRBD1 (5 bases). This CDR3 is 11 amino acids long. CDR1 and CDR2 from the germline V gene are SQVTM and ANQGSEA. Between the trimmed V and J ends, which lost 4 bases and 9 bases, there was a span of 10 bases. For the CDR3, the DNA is TGCAGCGTTGTCCTGGGGCCTGAGCAGTTCTTC. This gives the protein CSVVLGPEQFF.

DNA for the CDR3: TGTGCTAGTGGTATTGGGACTAGCGGGTCGAATGAGCAGTTCTTC. Protein: CASGIGTSGSNEQFF. The rearrangement joins TRBV12-5 to TRBJ2-1; 12 bases are a match to TRBD2. Per germline, CDR1 LGHNT and CDR2 FRNRAP. This CDR3 contains 15 residues. The V segment lost 5 bases and the J segment 7 bases; nucleotides outside the gene matches: 6.

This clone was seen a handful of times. CDR3 sequence: CASSWRGEQFF. CDR3 nucleotides: TGCGCCAGCAGTTGGCGGGGTGAGCAGTTCTTC. V is TRBV5-1 and J is TRBJ2-1; D perhaps matches TRBD2 (6 bases). Germline V lookup: CDR1 SGHRS, CDR2 YFSETQ. The CDR3 runs to 11 residues. V lost 5 bases, J lost 9 bases, and 9 bases lay in between.

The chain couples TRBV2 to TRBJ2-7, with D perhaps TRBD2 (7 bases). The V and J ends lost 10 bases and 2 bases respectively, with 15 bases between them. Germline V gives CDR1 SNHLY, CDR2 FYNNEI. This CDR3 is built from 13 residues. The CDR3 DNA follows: TGTGCCACCCCAGGGGAGGGGGCCTACGAGCAGTACTTC. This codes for CATPGEGAYEQYF.

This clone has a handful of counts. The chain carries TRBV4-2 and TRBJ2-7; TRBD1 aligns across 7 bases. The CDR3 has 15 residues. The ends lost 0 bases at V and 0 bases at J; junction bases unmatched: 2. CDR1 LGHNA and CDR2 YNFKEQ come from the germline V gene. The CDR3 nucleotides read TGTGCCAGCAGCCAAGAGGGACAGACCTCCTACGAGCAGTACTTC. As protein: CASSQEGQTSYEQYF.

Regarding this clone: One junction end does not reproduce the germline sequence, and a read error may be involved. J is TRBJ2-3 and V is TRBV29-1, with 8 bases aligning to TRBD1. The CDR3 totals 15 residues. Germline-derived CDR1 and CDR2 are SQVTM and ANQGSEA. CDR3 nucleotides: TGCAGCGCTGAAGGACAGGGTAGGAGCACAGATACGCAGTATTTT. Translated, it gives CSAEGQGRSTDTQYF.

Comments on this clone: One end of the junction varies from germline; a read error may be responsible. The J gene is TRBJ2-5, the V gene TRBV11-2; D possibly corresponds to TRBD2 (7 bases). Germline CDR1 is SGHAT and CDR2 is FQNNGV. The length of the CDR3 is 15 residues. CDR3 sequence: CASSQDGGGGETQYF. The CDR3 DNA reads TGCGCCAGCAGCCAAGATGGCGGGGGCGGAGAGACCCAGTACTTC.

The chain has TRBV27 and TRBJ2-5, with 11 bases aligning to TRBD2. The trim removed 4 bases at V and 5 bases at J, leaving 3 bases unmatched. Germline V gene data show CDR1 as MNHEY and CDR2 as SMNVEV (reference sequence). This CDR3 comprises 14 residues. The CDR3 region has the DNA TGTGCCAGCAGTTCAATAGCGGGAGGGGAGACCCAGTACTTC. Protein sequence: CASSSIAGGETQYF.

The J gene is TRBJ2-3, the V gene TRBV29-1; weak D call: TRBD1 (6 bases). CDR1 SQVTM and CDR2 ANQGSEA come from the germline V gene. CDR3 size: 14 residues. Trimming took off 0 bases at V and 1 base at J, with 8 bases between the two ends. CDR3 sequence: CSVEDRTGTDTQYF. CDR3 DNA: TGCAGCGTTGAAGATAGGACAGGCACAGATACGCAGTATTTT.

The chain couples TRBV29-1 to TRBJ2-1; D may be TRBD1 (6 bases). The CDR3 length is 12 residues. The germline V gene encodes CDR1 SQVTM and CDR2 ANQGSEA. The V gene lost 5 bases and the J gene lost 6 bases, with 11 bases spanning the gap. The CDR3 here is CSVTYRVNEQFF. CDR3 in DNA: TGCAGCGTTACCTACAGGGTCAATGAGCAGTTCTTC.

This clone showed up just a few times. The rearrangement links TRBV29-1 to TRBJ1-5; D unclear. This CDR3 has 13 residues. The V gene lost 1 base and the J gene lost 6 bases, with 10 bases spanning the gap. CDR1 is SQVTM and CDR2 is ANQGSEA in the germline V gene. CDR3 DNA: TGCAGCGTTGAAGGGGGAATGGGTCAGCCCCAGCATTTT. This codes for CSVEGGMGQPQHF.

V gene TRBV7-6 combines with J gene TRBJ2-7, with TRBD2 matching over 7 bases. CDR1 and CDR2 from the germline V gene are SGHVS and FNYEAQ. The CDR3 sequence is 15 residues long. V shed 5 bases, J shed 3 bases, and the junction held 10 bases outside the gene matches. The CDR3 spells CASSPMWEGGYEQYF. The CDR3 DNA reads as TGTGCCAGCAGCCCCATGTGGGAGGGAGGCTACGAGCAGTACTTC.

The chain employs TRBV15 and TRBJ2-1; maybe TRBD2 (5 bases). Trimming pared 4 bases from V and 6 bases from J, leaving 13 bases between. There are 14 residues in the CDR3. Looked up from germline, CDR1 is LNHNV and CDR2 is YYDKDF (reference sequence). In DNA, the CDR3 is TGTGCCACCAGCAAGGAGGTTACAGCCAATGAGCAGTTCTTC. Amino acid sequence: CATSKEVTANEQFF.

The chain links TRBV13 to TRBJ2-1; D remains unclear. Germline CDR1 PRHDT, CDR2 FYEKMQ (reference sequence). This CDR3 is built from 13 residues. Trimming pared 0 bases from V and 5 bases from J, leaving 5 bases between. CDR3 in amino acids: CASSLGQNNEQFF. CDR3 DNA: TGTGCCAGCAGCTTAGGCCAGAACAATGAGCAGTTCTTC.

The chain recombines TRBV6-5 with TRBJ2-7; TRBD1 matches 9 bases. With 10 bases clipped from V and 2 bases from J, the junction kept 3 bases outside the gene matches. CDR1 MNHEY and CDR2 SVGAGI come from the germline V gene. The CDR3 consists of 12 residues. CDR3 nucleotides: TGTGCCACCGGACAGGGGACCTACGAGCAGTACTTC. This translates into CATGQGTYEQYF.

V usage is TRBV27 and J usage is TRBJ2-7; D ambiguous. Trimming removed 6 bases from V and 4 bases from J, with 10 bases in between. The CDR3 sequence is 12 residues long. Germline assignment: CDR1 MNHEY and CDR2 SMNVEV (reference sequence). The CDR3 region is CASRALGYEQYF. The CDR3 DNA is TGTGCCAGCAGAGCCCTAGGATACGAGCAGTACTTC.

CDR3 amino acids: CASSFLGQGAPYEQFF. As DNA, the CDR3 is TGTGCCAGCAGTTTCCTCGGACAGGGGGCGCCTTATGAGCAGTTCTTC. The genes are TRBV27 and TRBJ2-1, with 11 bases that match TRBD1. After removal of 3 bases from V and 8 bases from J, the junction contained 9 bases not matched to a gene. This CDR3 has 16 amino acids. Germline lookup yields CDR1 MNHEY and CDR2 SMNVEV (reference sequence).

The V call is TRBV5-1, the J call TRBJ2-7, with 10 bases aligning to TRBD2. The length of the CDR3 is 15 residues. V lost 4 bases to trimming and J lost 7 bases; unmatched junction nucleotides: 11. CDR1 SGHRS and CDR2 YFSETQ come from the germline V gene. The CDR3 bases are TGCGCCAGCAGCCCGGCCGTAGCGGGAGGCCTAGAGCAGTACTTC. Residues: CASSPAVAGGLEQYF.

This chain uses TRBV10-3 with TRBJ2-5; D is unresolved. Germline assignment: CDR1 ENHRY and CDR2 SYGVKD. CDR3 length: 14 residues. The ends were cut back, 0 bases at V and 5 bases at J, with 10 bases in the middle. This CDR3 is CAISESVASETQYF. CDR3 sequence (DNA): TGTGCCATCAGTGAGTCGGTGGCAAGTGAGACCCAGTACTTC.

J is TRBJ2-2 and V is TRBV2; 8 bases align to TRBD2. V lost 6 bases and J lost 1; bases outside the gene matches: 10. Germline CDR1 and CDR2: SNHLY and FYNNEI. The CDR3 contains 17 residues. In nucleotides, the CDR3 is TGTGCCAGCAGGTCCGGGACTAGTTTCCTGAACACCGGGGAGCTGTTTTTT. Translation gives CASRSGTSFLNTGELFF.

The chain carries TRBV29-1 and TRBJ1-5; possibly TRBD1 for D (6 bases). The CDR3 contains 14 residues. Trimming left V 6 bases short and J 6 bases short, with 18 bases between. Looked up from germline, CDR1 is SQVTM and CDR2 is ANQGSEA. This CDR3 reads CSVAMEEQGQPQHF. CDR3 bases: TGCAGCGTCGCTATGGAAGAACAGGGTCAGCCCCAGCATTTT.

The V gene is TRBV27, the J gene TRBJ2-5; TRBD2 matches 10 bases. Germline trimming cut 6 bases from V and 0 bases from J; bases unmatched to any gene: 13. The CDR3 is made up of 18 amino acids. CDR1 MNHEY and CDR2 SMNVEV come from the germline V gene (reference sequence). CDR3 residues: CASRPTSGAARYQETQYF. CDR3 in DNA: TGTGCCAGCAGACCCACTAGCGGGGCAGCTAGGTACCAAGAGACCCAGTACTTC.

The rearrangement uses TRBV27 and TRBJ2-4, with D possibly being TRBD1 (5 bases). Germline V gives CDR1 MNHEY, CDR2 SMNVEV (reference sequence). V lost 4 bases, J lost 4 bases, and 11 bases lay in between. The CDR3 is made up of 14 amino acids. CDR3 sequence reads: CASSSRQRKNIQYF. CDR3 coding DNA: TGTGCCAGCAGTTCCAGACAGCGTAAAAACATTCAGTACTTC.

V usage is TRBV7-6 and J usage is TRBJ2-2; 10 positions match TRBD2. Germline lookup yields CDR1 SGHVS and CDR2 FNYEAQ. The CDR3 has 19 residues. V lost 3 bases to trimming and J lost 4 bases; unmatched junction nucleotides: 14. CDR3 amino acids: CASSFYRYPSGRGTGELFF. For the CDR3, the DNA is TGTGCCAGCAGCTTCTACCGCTACCCTAGCGGGAGAGGCACCGGGGAGCTGTTTTTT.

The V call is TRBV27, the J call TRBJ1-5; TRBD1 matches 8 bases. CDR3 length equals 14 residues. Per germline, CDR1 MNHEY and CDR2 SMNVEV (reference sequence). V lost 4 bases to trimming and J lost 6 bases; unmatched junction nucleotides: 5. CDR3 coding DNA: TGTGCCAGCAGTTGGACAGGGAGTGGTCAGCCCCAGCATTTT. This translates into CASSWTGSGQPQHF.

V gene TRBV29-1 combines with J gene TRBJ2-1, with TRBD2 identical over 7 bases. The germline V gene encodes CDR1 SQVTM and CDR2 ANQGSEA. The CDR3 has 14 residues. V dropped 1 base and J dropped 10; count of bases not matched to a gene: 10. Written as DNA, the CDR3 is TGCAGCGTTGAAGTGGGAACTAGGGGAGGGGAGCAGTTCTTC. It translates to CSVEVGTRGGEQFF.